This passage covers 27 T cell receptor beta chains from one sample sequenced in a study of spatial heterogeneity in lung cancer (dated by TCRdb to the late 2010s). Overall study outcomes, separate from this receptor: The tumor nonsynonymous mutation count correlated with the number of expanded alpha and beta TCRs within the tumor.

In the paper's terms, the time point label means: sample taken at primary tumor resection. Their cognate antigens are unknown. The library was made by 5' RACE. This sample was sequenced with a NextSeq 500. The raw public reads went through TCRdb reprocessing: fastp at Q25, MiXCR clone calling, in-frame beta chains kept. Duplicate CDR3 protein sequences are folded into a single record with the most common DNA and genes. For this sample the table gives 100,000 or so distinct CDR3 sequences, of which roughly 4.5% were detected only once. Of the sample, roughly 20% falls within the top ten clones. The sequencing used lung tumor tissue, collected at surgery. Receptors originate from a male donor with early-stage non-small cell lung cancer.

This clonotype has more than one count but fewer than ten. V and J are TRBV2 and TRBJ2-4; D gene ambiguous. Germline CDR1 and CDR2: SNHLY and FYNNEI. This CDR3 has 16 amino acids. V shed 5 bases and J shed 0 bases, with 14 bases lying between them. DNA for the CDR3: TGTGCCAGCAGTCGTTACAGAGATATAGCCAAAAACATTCAGTACTTC. This codes for CASSRYRDIAKNIQYF.

This clonotype was picked up many times. Here the CDR3 DNA reads TGTGCCAGCAGTTTAGCGAGTATACTAGCGGGGGAGACCCAGTACTTC. Translated: CASSLASILAGETQYF. The V gene is TRBV12-3 or TRBV12-4, the J gene TRBJ2-5; 10 nucleotides line up with TRBD2. The CDR3 extends over 16 amino acids. Trimming took 0 bases from V and 5 from J; bases not matched to a gene: 6.

The chain couples TRBV3-1 to TRBJ2-7, with TRBD2 identical over 8 bases. V lost 2 bases and J lost 9; bases outside the gene matches: 12. The CDR3 has 15 amino acids. The germline CDR1 and CDR2 sequences are LGHDT and YNNKEL (reference sequence). CDR3 protein: CASSQPSGLREGQYF. In DNA form, the CDR3 reads TGTGCCAGCAGCCAACCTAGCGGGCTCCGTGAGGGGCAGTACTTC.

This clonotype has ten or more counts. V usage is TRBV20-1 and J usage is TRBJ2-1; weak D call: TRBD2 (5 bases). The CDR3 is 16 residues long. Germline lookup yields CDR1 DFQATT and CDR2 SNEGSKA (reference sequence). Trimming left V 5 bases short and J 6 bases short, with 23 bases between. The DNA of the CDR3 is TGCAGTGCTCACAACCCCCGGGGAGCCTTATCCAATGAGCAGTTCTTC. Translating gives CSAHNPRGALSNEQFF.

This chain links TRBV4-1 with TRBJ2-1; D is possibly TRBD2 (5 bases). Germline assignment: CDR1 MGHRA and CDR2 YSYEKL. The V end was cut by 1 base, the J end by 3 bases, with 10 bases between. The CDR3 is 15 amino acids. Written as DNA, the CDR3 is TGCGCCAGCAGCCAAGCTAGCCACTACTACAATGAGCAGTTCTTC. Protein: CASSQASHYYNEQFF.

This clonotype has at least ten counts. V and J are TRBV7-8 and TRBJ2-3; maybe TRBD1 (6 bases). There are 14 residues in the CDR3. Trimming pared 5 bases from V and 2 bases from J, leaving 11 bases between. CDR1 is SGHVS and CDR2 is FQNEAQ in the germline V gene. CDR3 sequence (DNA): TGTGCCAGCAGCAATAGACAGGACACAGATACGCAGTATTTT. Its translation is CASSNRQDTDTQYF.

This clonotype was seen ten or more times. The V gene is TRBV28, the J gene TRBJ2-7; D gene uncertain. The CDR3 has 15 residues. Germline loops: CDR1 MDHEN, CDR2 SYDVKM. Trimming pared 3 bases from V and 3 bases from J, leaving 15 bases between. CDR3 DNA: TGTGCCAGCAGTTTTGCCGACAACGAGCTCTACGAGCAGTACTTC. Translating gives CASSFADNELYEQYF. Based on the CDR3 plus reference TRBV28 and TRBJ2-7, the full variable domain is DVKVTQSSRYLVKRTGEKVFLECVQDMDHENMFWYRQDPGLGLRLIYFSYDVKMKEKGDIPEGYSVSREKKERFSLILESASTNQTSMYLCASSFADNELYEQYFGPGTRLTVT.

This clonotype appeared many times. V gene TRBV20-1 combines with J gene TRBJ2-3; D not resolved. V lost 2 bases, J lost 4 bases, and 7 bases lay in between. The CDR3 is 12 residues long. Germline CDR1 and CDR2: DFQATT and SNEGSKA (reference sequence). The chain's CDR3 is CSARKSSDTQYF. The CDR3 nucleotides read TGCAGTGCTAGAAAATCTTCAGATACGCAGTATTTT.

This clonotype was seen many times. The V call is TRBV28, the J call TRBJ1-6, with 8 bases identical to TRBD1. Trimming cost V 5 bases and J 0 bases; bases outside gene matches: 6. Germline V gene lookup returns CDR1 MDHEN and CDR2 SYDVKM. The CDR3 is made up of 17 amino acids. The chain's CDR3 is CASSPGGLSSYNSPLHF. CDR3 sequence (DNA): TGTGCCAGCAGTCCAGGGGGCTTGAGCTCCTATAATTCACCCCTCCACTTT.

The sample holds many counts of this clonotype. The rearrangement links TRBV10-3 to TRBJ2-2, with D perhaps assigned TRBD1 or TRBD2 (5 bases each). Trimming removed 4 bases at V and 2 bases at J, with 17 bases between. The CDR3 sequence is 17 residues long. Germline loops: CDR1 ENHRY, CDR2 SYGVKD. CDR3 amino acids: CAISATSGTDNTGELFF. CDR3 sequence (DNA): TGTGCCATCAGTGCTACTTCAGGGACCGATAACACCGGGGAGCTGTTTTTT.

This clonotype was counted at least ten times. The gene calls are TRBV7-2 and TRBJ1-5; 10 nucleotides match TRBD1. V gave up 5 bases and J gave up 3 bases; unmatched junction bases: 4. Germline V gene data show CDR1 as SGHTA and CDR2 as FQGNSA. The CDR3 contains 15 residues. The CDR3 sequence: CASSRGQGYNQPQHF. In DNA form, the CDR3 reads TGTGCCAGCAGCAGGGGACAGGGGTACAATCAGCCCCAGCATTTT.

This clonotype was found many times. The rearrangement links TRBV10-2 to TRBJ2-7; D is undetermined. Germline V gene lookup returns CDR1 WSHSY and CDR2 SAAADI. The CDR3 loop spans 13 amino acids. V lost 6 bases and J lost 0, with 9 bases in between. The CDR3 bases are TGCGCCAGCAGAACCTTTAGCTCCTACGAGCAGTACTTC. It encodes CASRTFSSYEQYF.

This clonotype was recorded many times. The rearrangement uses TRBV10-3 and TRBJ2-3; 7 positions agree with TRBD1. Unmatched junction bases numbered 7, after V lost 6 bases and J lost 4 bases. Per the germline V gene, CDR1 is ENHRY and CDR2 is SYGVKD. The CDR3 spans 14 residues. The CDR3 coding sequence is TGTGCCATCAGAGAGGGGCAGGGGGCAGATACGCAGTATTTT. The encoded protein is CAIREGQGADTQYF.

This clonotype showed up many times. The chain employs TRBV7-9 and TRBJ2-7, with D perhaps matching TRBD2 (5 bases). This CDR3 spans 15 amino acids. Deletions cut 7 bases from V and 0 bases from J, with 16 bases between. Germline V gene data show CDR1 as SEHNR and CDR2 as FQNEAQ (reference sequence). CDR3 protein: CASIEEGTSSYEQYF. The CDR3 coding sequence is TGTGCCAGCATCGAAGAGGGAACGAGCTCCTACGAGCAGTACTTC.

The rearrangement uses TRBV7-9 and TRBJ2-7, with TRBD2 as a possible D gene (6 bases). Germline loops: CDR1 SEHNR, CDR2 FQNEAQ (reference sequence). The CDR3 is made up of 14 amino acids. Trimming stripped 5 bases from V and 5 bases from J, with 16 bases between. The CDR3 bases are TGTGCCAGCAGCCTCCCGGGACTCCCGAACGAGCAGTACTTC. Translating gives CASSLPGLPNEQYF. The variable domain in full, completed from reference TRBV7-9 and TRBJ2-7, reads DTGVSQNPRHKITKRGQNVTFRCDPISEHNRLYWYRQTLGQGPEFLTYFQNEAQLEKSRLLSDRFSAERPKGSFSTLEIQRTEQGDSAMYLCASSLPGLPNEQYFGPGTRLTVT.

This clonotype was detected many times. The rearrangement links TRBV28 to TRBJ1-1; D not certain. The CDR3 consists of 12 residues. Germline CDR1 and CDR2: MDHEN and SYDVKM. V was clipped by 3 bases and J by 5 bases, with 7 bases between them. CDR3 protein: CASSFFGTEAFF. DNA of the CDR3: TGTGCCAGCAGTTTTTTTGGGACTGAAGCTTTCTTT.

This clonotype was seen many times. The chain links TRBV5-1 to TRBJ2-1, with D tentatively TRBD1 (5 bases). Germline V gives CDR1 SGHRS, CDR2 YFSETQ. Trimming took 6 bases from V and 10 from J, leaving 20 bases between them. This CDR3 region has 14 residues. The CDR3 protein is CASTEDMEQLEQFF. The CDR3 coding sequence is TGCGCCAGCACCGAGGACATGGAACAACTCGAGCAGTTCTTC.

This clonotype was found a few times. The V gene is TRBV5-1, the J gene TRBJ1-6, with a tentative D call TRBD1 (6 bases). Germline V CDR1 and CDR2: SGHRS, YFSETQ. The CDR3 extends over 14 amino acids. The germline V and J ends were trimmed by 0 bases and 8 bases, with 9 bases remaining between them. CDR3 in DNA: TGCGCCAGCAGCTTGGCCCCAGGGGATTCACCCCTCCACTTT. Translation: CASSLAPGDSPLHF.

This clonotype was detected ten times or more. The chain links TRBV15 to TRBJ1-4; D is ambiguous. CDR3 length equals 12 residues. Per germline, CDR1 LNHNV and CDR2 YYDKDF (reference sequence). V was clipped by 3 bases and J by 12 bases, with 11 bases between them. The CDR3 reads CATSSLRRELFF. The CDR3, as DNA: TGTGCCACCAGCAGTCTTAGGAGGGAACTGTTTTTT.

This clonotype was seen repeatedly, ten times or more. This chain joins TRBV27 and TRBJ2-7; D unresolved. The V and J ends lost 1 base and 1 base respectively, with 14 bases between them. The CDR3 is 16 amino acids. Germline CDR1 and CDR2: MNHEY and SMNVEV (reference sequence). CDR3 coding DNA: TGTGCCAGCAGTTTATGGTCAGGCCTGATGTCCTACGAGCAGTACTTC. This encodes CASSLWSGLMSYEQYF.

This clonotype was found many times. The chain employs TRBV7-2 and TRBJ2-3; 9 bases map to TRBD2. The CDR3 has 15 amino acids. With 2 bases clipped from V and 6 bases from J, the junction kept 6 bases outside the gene matches. Germline V gives CDR1 SGHTA, CDR2 FQGNSA. In DNA, the CDR3 is TGTGCCAGCAGCTTAAATCGTCTAGCGGGGGATACGCAGTATTTT. The encoded protein is CASSLNRLAGDTQYF.

This clonotype has more than one count but fewer than ten. The chain combines TRBV5-4 with TRBJ1-4, with 7 nucleotides matching TRBD1. Trimming removed 4 bases from V and 3 bases from J; junction bases left unmatched: 6. The CDR3 sequence is 15 residues long. Germline V lookup: CDR1 SGHNT, CDR2 YYREEE (reference sequence). CDR3 in amino acids: CASSTAGTANEKLFF. The DNA of the CDR3 is TGTGCCAGCAGCACCGCCGGGACAGCTAATGAAAAACTGTTTTTT. The variable domain in full, completed from reference TRBV5-4 and TRBJ1-4, reads ETGVTQSPTHLIKTRGQQVTLRCSSQSGHNTVSWYQQALGQGPQFIFQYYREEENGRGNFPPRFSGLQFPNYSSELNVNALELDDSALYLCASSTAGTANEKLFFGSGTQLSVL.

This chain uses TRBV5-1 with TRBJ2-3, with TRBD1 matching 8 bases. The CDR3 is 15 amino acids. Germline CDR1 reads SGHRS; CDR2 reads YFSETQ. With V trimmed by 6 bases and J by 3 bases, 9 bases remained unmatched. The CDR3 loop is CASKGSGQGTDTQYF. The CDR3 coding sequence is TGCGCCAGCAAAGGTTCCGGACAGGGTACAGATACGCAGTATTTT.

In its sample, this clonotype was seen many times. The chain has TRBV29-1 and TRBJ1-1, with D uncertain. Germline V gene data show CDR1 as SQVTM and CDR2 as ANQGSEA. The length of the CDR3 is 11 residues. The V and J ends lost 4 bases and 0 bases respectively, with 3 bases between them. CDR3 in amino acids: CSVVVNTEAFF. The CDR3 DNA reads TGCAGCGTTGTAGTGAACACTGAAGCTTTCTTT.

In this sample, this clonotype turned up a few times. This sequence joins TRBV5-1 and TRBJ2-7; 7 bases match TRBD2. There are 16 residues in the CDR3. V shed 1 base and J 7 bases; nucleotides not matched to a gene: 14. The germline gives CDR1 SGHRS, CDR2 YFSETQ. The CDR3 spells CASSLLTGRTLGEQYF. Written as DNA, the CDR3 is TGCGCCAGCAGCTTGCTTACCGGGAGGACGCTGGGAGAGCAGTACTTC.

At least ten counts were recorded for this clonotype. CDR3 in DNA: TGTGCCAGCAGTTTCGGCGGGAGGACGTACGAGCAGTACTTC. Its protein product is CASSFGGRTYEQYF. This chain uses TRBV12-3 or TRBV12-4 with TRBJ2-7; 8 bases are shared with TRBD2. The CDR3 is made up of 14 amino acids. J gave up 4 bases and V 3 bases, and 5 bases lay outside the gene matches.

This clonotype was observed at least ten times. This sequence joins TRBV29-1 and TRBJ2-5; 12 bases line up with TRBD1. The V segment lost 2 bases and the J segment 5 bases; nucleotides outside the gene matches: 6. The CDR3 covers 15 residues. CDR1 and CDR2 (germline): SQVTM, ANQGSEA. The chain's CDR3 is CSVESGQGAPETQYF. The CDR3 region has the DNA TGCAGCGTTGAATCGGGACAGGGGGCGCCGGAGACCCAGTACTTC. Looking up the rest from reference TRBV29-1 and TRBJ2-5 gives the full variable domain: SAVISQKPSRDICQRGTSLTIQCQVDSQVTMMFWYRQQPGQSLTLIATANQGSEATYESGFVIDKFPISRPNLTFSTLTVSNMSPEDSSIYLCSVESGQGAPETQYFGPGTRLLVL.